This T cell receptor (beta chain) comes out of a study of CD8 T cells in Susac syndrome. RNA amounts of roughly 0.45 to 1 ug underwent reverse transcription with random hexamers. An immunoSEQ multiplex PCR generated amplified TCR beta CDR3 products spanning 54 Vbeta and 13 Jbeta. From the immunoSEQ multiplex PCR reads, TCRdb called clonotypes with MiXCR, one entry per CDR3 protein. The repertoire consists of approximately 300,000 distinct CDR3 sequences, with 89% occurring once and the leading ten covering less than 0.2%. CD8+ and CD4+ blood T cells underwent TCR beta sequencing. Negative isolation was used for CD8+ and CD4+ T cells and FACS enrichment for TEMRA cells. The CDR3 contains 18 residues. V lost 3 bases to trimming and J lost 0 bases; unmatched junction nucleotides: 13. Per germline, CDR1 DFQATT and CDR2 SNEGSKA (reference sequence).

The sequence was obtained from a human donor with multiple sclerosis. The sequenced material came from CD8+ T cells from PBMCs. The chain links TRBV20-1 to TRBJ2-2, with 7 bases matching TRBD1. This CDR3 reads CSASGLPSGTANTGELFF. CDR3 bases: TGCAGTGCTAGCGGCCTCCCGTCCGGGACAGCGAACACCGGGGAGCTGTTTTTT.